One and the same sample provided the 5 T cell receptor beta chains below, sequenced in a study of blood T cell repertoires in COVID-19. The protocol was immunoSEQ multiplex PCR, while the TCRdb copy is restricted to in-frame clones and leaves out a portion. The sample consists of roughly 230,000 clones, 70% to 90% of them appearing once. Material: peripheral blood. These receptors came from a man in his forties with acute or convalescent COVID-19.

V and J are TRBV5-1 and TRBJ2-3; 8 positions match TRBD1. This CDR3 has 16 amino acids. Trimming took 1 base from V and 2 from J; bases not matched to a gene: 6. From germline, CDR1 is SGHRS and CDR2 YFSETQ. The CDR3: CASSLTGQGVTDTQYF. The CDR3 nucleotides are TGCGCCAGCAGCTTGACTGGACAGGGAGTCACAGATACGCAGTATTTT. Drawing the rest from reference TRBV5-1 and TRBJ2-3, the complete variable domain is KAGVTQTPRYLIKTRGQQVTLSCSPISGHRSVSWYQQTPGQGLQFLFEYFSETQRNKGNFPGRFSGRQFSNSRSEMNVSTLELGDSALYLCASSLTGQGVTDTQYFGPGTRLTVL.

The genes are TRBV6-1 and TRBJ2-1; possible D gene TRBD1, 7 bases. CDR1 MNHNS and CDR2 SASEGT come from the germline V gene. CDR3 length: 13 residues. V was pared by 6 bases and J by 9 bases, with 15 bases between. DNA for the CDR3: TGTGCCAGCAGCCCCAGGGGGACTTTTGAGCAGTTCTTC. Its translation: CASSPRGTFEQFF.

A word on this clone: In the same sample, other DNA sequences code for this CDR3. V usage is TRBV4-2 and J usage is TRBJ1-1; D is unclear. V lost 4 bases and J 1 base, leaving 10 bases between the germline ends. This CDR3 comprises 14 residues. Germline V gene data show CDR1 as LGHNA and CDR2 as YNFKEQ. The CDR3 bases are TGTGCCAGCAGCCCCCACCCGGGGAACACTGAAGCTTTCTTT. Encoded protein: CASSPHPGNTEAFF.

The V and J genes are TRBV5-6 and TRBJ1-1; D unresolved. V dropped 0 bases and J dropped 3 bases, with 9 bases sitting between them. This CDR3 comprises 14 residues. Germline V gene lookup returns CDR1 SGHDT and CDR2 YYEEEE. The CDR3 DNA reads as TGTGCCAGCAGCTTGGGGTGGGAGCACACTGAAGCTTTCTTT. Its protein product is CASSLGWEHTEAFF.

The rearrangement joins TRBV28 to TRBJ1-1, with a weak D call TRBD1 (5 bases). Germline V gene data show CDR1 as MDHEN and CDR2 as SYDVKM. V shed 5 bases and J shed 5 bases, with 12 bases lying between them. The CDR3 is 13 residues long. CDR3 protein: CASSPPQGTEAFF. CDR3 in DNA: TGTGCCAGCAGTCCGCCGCAGGGAACTGAAGCTTTCTTT.